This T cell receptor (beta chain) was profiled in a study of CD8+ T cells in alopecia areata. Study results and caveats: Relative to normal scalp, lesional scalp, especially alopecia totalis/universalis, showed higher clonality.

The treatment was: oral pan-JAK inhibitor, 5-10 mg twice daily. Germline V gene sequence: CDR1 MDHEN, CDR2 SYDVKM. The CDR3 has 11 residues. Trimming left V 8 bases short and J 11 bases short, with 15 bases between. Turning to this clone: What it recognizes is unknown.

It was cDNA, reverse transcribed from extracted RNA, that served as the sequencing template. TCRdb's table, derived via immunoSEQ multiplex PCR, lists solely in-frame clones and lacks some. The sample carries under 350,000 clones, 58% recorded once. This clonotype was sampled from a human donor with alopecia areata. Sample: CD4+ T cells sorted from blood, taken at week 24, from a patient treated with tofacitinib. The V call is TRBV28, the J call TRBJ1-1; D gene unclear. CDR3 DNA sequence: TGTGCCAGCCGTACAAGCTCGCGGGCTTTCTTT. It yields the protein CASRTSSRAFF.